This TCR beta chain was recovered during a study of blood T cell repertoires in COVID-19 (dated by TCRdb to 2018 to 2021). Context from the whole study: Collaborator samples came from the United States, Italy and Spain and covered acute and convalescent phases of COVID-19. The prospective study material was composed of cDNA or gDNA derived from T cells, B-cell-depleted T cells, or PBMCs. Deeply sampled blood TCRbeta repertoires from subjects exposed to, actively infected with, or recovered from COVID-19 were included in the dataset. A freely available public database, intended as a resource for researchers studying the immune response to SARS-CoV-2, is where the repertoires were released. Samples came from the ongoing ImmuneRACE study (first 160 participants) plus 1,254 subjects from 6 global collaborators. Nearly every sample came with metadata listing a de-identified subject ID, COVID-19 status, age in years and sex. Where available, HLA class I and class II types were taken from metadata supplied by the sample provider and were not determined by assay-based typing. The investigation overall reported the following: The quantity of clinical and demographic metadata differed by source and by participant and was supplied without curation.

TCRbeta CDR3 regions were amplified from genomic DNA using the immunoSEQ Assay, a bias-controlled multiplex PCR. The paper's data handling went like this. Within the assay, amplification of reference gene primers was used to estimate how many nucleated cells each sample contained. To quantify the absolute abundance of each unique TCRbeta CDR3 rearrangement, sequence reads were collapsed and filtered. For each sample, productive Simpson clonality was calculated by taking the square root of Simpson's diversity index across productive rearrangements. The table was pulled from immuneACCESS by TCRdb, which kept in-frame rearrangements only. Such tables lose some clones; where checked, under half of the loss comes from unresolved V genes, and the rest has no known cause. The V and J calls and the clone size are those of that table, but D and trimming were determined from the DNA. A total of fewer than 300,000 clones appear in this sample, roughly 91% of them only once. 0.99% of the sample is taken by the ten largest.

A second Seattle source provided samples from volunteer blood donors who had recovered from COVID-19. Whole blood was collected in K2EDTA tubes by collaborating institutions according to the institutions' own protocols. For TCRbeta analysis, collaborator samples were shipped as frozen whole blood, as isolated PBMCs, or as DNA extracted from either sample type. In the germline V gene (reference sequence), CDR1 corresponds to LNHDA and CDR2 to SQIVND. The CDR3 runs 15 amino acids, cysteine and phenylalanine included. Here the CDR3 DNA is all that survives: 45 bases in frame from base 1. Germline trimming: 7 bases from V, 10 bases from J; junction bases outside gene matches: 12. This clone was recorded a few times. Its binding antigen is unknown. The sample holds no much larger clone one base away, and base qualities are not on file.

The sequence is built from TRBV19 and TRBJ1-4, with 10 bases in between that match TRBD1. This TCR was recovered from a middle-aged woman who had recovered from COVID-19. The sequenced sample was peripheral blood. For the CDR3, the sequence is CASMGSRTGGRKLFF. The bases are TGTGCCAGTATGGGGTCCCGGACAGGGGGTCGAAAACTGTTTTTT.